One sample yielded the 32 T cell receptor beta chains listed below, sequenced in a study of cytomegalovirus exposure and HLA in healthy donors. In the PCR, 60 Vbeta and 13 Jbeta primers were used. Using immunoSEQ multiplex PCR, the repertoire was profiled, and TCRdb retains in-frame clones only, with some absent. The sample lists 160,000 or so clones; over 60% were seen once. Sequenced: PBMCs. These receptors were taken from a woman in her 30s in good health and CMV-seronegative.

The genes are TRBV28 and TRBJ2-3; TRBD2 aligns across 12 bases. The V gene's germline CDR1 is MDHEN and CDR2 SYDVKM. The V and J ends lost 5 bases and 6 bases, in that order; junction bases with no gene match: 6. The length of the CDR3 is 15 residues. The CDR3 sequence is CASSVRLAGADTQYF. DNA of the CDR3: TGTGCCAGCAGTGTAAGACTAGCGGGAGCTGATACGCAGTATTTT.

The chain couples TRBV5-1 to TRBJ2-1; 7 nucleotides align to TRBD2. The germline CDR1 and CDR2 sequences are SGHRS and YFSETQ. This CDR3 is built from 17 residues. The junction had 10 bases not matched to a gene; V was cut back by 3 bases and J by 1 base. CDR3 region: CASSWREGGRSYNEQFF. The CDR3 bases are TGCGCCAGCAGCTGGCGTGAGGGCGGGAGATCCTACAATGAGCAGTTCTTC.

The chain combines TRBV5-1 with TRBJ2-7; 7 bases are a match to TRBD1. CDR1 and CDR2 (germline): SGHRS, YFSETQ. Trimming cost V 4 bases and J 5 bases; bases outside gene matches: 9. This CDR3 is 14 amino acids long. The CDR3 DNA reads as TGCGCCAGCAGCACGGGACAGATTTTGGACGAGCAGTACTTC. Encoded protein: CASSTGQILDEQYF.

The chain carries TRBV4-2 and TRBJ2-7, with D possibly TRBD2 on 6 matching bases. Germline-derived CDR1 and CDR2 are LGHNA and YNFKEQ. The CDR3 consists of 15 residues. Trimming left V 0 bases short and J 4 bases short, with 13 bases between. The chain's CDR3 is CASSQEEGWDYEQYF. In DNA form, the CDR3 reads TGTGCCAGCAGCCAAGAGGAGGGGTGGGATTACGAGCAGTACTTC.

V usage is TRBV4-3 and J usage is TRBJ1-3; D gene unclear. Germline V gene lookup returns CDR1 LGHNA and CDR2 YSLEER. Trimming shortened V by 0 bases and J by 0 bases, and 9 bases separated the two germline ends. The CDR3 covers 16 residues. In DNA form, the CDR3 reads TGCGCCAGCAGCCAAGATGGGAGGACCTCTGGAAACACCATATATTTT. Translation gives CASSQDGRTSGNTIYF.

The chain couples TRBV7-2 to TRBJ1-2, with D tentatively TRBD1 (5 bases). Trimming took 4 bases from V and 6 from J, leaving 18 bases between them. This CDR3 is built from 15 residues. From germline, CDR1 is SGHTA and CDR2 FQGNSA. The CDR3 region is CASSSQAGRRDGYTF. In DNA form, the CDR3 reads TGTGCCAGCAGCTCACAAGCGGGACGGAGAGATGGCTACACCTTC.

This clone was counted only a few times. The chain employs TRBV16 and TRBJ2-7; D gene unclear. The germline CDR1 and CDR2 sequences are KGHSY and FQNENV. The CDR3 covers 14 residues. The V gene lost 4 bases and the J gene lost 0 bases, with 10 bases spanning the gap. The CDR3 nucleotides are TGTGCCAGCAGCCGGGCCCTTAACTCCTACGAGCAGTACTTC. Its translation is CASSRALNSYEQYF. Complete variable domain (other parts from reference TRBV16 and TRBJ2-7): GEEVAQTPKHLVRGEGQKAKLYCAPIKGHSYVFWYQQVLKNEFKFLISFQNENVFDETGMPKERFSAKCLPNSPCSLEIQATKLEDSAVYFCASSRALNSYEQYFGPGTRLTVT.

The rearrangement links TRBV7-9 to TRBJ2-2; 7 bases are shared with TRBD2. Trimming cost V 5 bases and J 6 bases; bases outside gene matches: 3. Germline-derived CDR1 and CDR2 are SEHNR and FQNEAQ (reference sequence). The CDR3 contains 13 residues. The CDR3 DNA is TGTGCCAGCAGCATTAGCGGGTCCGGGGAGCTGTTTTTT. Translation: CASSISGSGELFF.

The CDR3 region has the DNA TGTGCCAGCAGCCCCCGTGGATCGAGGGGGGGCGGAGATACGCAGTATTTT. As protein: CASSPRGSRGGGDTQYF. This rearrangement joins TRBV9 to TRBJ2-3; TRBD2 might be the D (7 bases). The V end lost 4 bases, the J end lost 5 bases, and 23 bases lay between the germline ends. This CDR3 has 17 amino acids. CDR1 SGDLS and CDR2 YYNGEE come from the germline V gene.

This chain uses TRBV14 with TRBJ2-7, with 10 bases identical to TRBD2. V lost 2 bases, J lost 5 bases, and 3 bases stayed unmatched. This CDR3 comprises 14 residues. Germline V CDR1 and CDR2: SGHDN, FVKESK. CDR3 region: CASSQLAGDHEQYF. The CDR3 DNA is TGTGCCAGCAGCCAACTAGCGGGGGATCACGAGCAGTACTTC. Full variable domain (outside the CDR3, taken from reference TRBV14 and TRBJ2-7): EAGVTQFPSHSVIEKGQTVTLRCDPISGHDNLYWYRRVMGKEIKFLLHFVKESKQDESGMPNNRFLAERTGGTYSTLKVQPAELEDSGVYFCASSQLAGDHEQYFGPGTRLTVT.

The chain combines TRBV5-6 with TRBJ2-1; the D gene is possibly TRBD2 (7 bases). CDR3 length: 17 residues. V dropped 4 bases and J dropped 4 bases, with 21 bases sitting between them. Germline-derived CDR1 and CDR2 are SGHDT and YYEEEE. The CDR3, as DNA: TGTGCCAGCAGCCGATTCGGAAGCGGGACAAAATACAATGAGCAGTTCTTC. Protein: CASSRFGSGTKYNEQFF. The variable domain in full, with the rest retrieved from reference TRBV5-6 and TRBJ2-1, is DAGVTQSPTHLIKTRGQQVTLRCSPKSGHDTVSWYQQALGQGPQFIFQYYEEEERQRGNFPDRFSGHQFPNYSSELNVNALLLGDSALYLCASSRFGSGTKYNEQFFGPGTRLTVL.

The V and J genes are TRBV5-6 and TRBJ1-1; the D is unclear. V was clipped by 2 bases and J by 7 bases, with 6 bases between them. Germline CDR1 and CDR2: SGHDT and YYEEEE. The CDR3 length is 11 residues. Written as DNA, the CDR3 is TGTGCCAGCAGCTTCATCGGTGAAGCTTTCTTT. This codes for CASSFIGEAFF.

CDR3 region: CSDLLAGGSEQFF. The CDR3, as DNA: TGCAGCGACCTACTAGCGGGAGGTAGTGAGCAGTTCTTC. V gene TRBV29-1 combines with J gene TRBJ2-1, with 12 nucleotides matching TRBD2. The CDR3 is 13 residues long. Germline lookup yields CDR1 SQVTM and CDR2 ANQGSEA. J lost 9 bases, V lost 7 bases, and 7 bases had no gene match.

The chain has TRBV7-9 and TRBJ1-1; 9 bases agree with TRBD1. CDR3 length equals 13 residues. CDR1 is SEHNR and CDR2 is FQNEAQ in the germline V gene (reference sequence). V trimming: 3 bases; J trimming: 6 bases; junction bases outside the gene matches: 2. The CDR3 nucleotides are TGTGCCAGCAGCTTCTGGACAGGGGCTGAAGCTTTCTTT. It translates to CASSFWTGAEAFF.

V and J are TRBV6-1 and TRBJ1-5, with D perhaps TRBD1 (5 bases). Germline-derived CDR1 and CDR2 are MNHNS and SASEGT. The CDR3 extends over 16 amino acids. Trimming pared 1 base from V and 3 bases from J, leaving 13 bases between. The CDR3 bases are TGTGCCAGCAGTGAAGGCGGGGCCAGGGTCAATCAGCCCCAGCATTTT. Protein sequence: CASSEGGARVNQPQHF.

The table lists this clone with a few counts. The CDR3 is CASSFPGQGNYGYTF. Written as DNA, the CDR3 is TGTGCCAGCAGCTTTCCGGGACAGGGTAACTATGGCTACACCTTC. The gene calls are TRBV7-9 and TRBJ1-2; 9 positions match TRBD1. The CDR3 totals 15 residues. Losses at the gene ends were 3 bases for V and 1 base for J; bases not matched to a gene: 3. The germline CDR1 and CDR2 sequences are SEHNR and FQNEAQ (reference sequence).

This clone was counted once. One junction end disagrees with the germline gene, perhaps due to a read error. The J gene is TRBJ1-2, the V gene TRBV15, with a tentative D call TRBD1 (5 bases). The germline V gene encodes CDR1 LNHNV and CDR2 YYDKDF (reference sequence). The CDR3 runs 12 residues. The CDR3 protein is CATSRVNQGIGF. The CDR3 DNA follows: TGTGCCACCAGCAGAGTGAATCAGGGAATTGGCTTC.

This clone was counted between two and nine times. The chain has TRBV7-3 and TRBJ2-1; D possibly corresponds to TRBD1 (6 bases). Germline V lookup: CDR1 SGHTA, CDR2 FQGTGA. The CDR3 runs 15 residues. V was cut by 3 bases and J by 2 bases, with 11 bases left in between. CDR3 bases: TGTGCCAGCAGCTTCGACAGGTCTCCCTACAATGAGCAGTTCTTC. As protein: CASSFDRSPYNEQFF.

V usage is TRBV9 and J usage is TRBJ2-6; a weak D match, TRBD1 (5 bases). The CDR3 is 16 residues long. CDR1 is SGDLS and CDR2 is YYNGEE in the germline V gene. V was clipped by 4 bases and J by 1 base, with 12 bases between them. The CDR3: CASSSSGNSGANVLTF. In DNA form, the CDR3 reads TGTGCCAGCAGCTCATCAGGGAATTCTGGGGCCAACGTCCTGACTTTC.

V usage is TRBV5-1 and J usage is TRBJ1-1; tentative D call: TRBD1 (6 bases). Germline loops: CDR1 SGHRS, CDR2 YFSETQ. The CDR3 has 15 amino acids. V was shortened by 3 bases and J by 0 bases, with 12 bases between the two germline ends. The CDR3 region is CASSSYGGLNTEAFF. Written as DNA, the CDR3 is TGCGCCAGCAGCTCGTACGGGGGGCTGAACACTGAAGCTTTCTTT.

V usage is TRBV7-3 and J usage is TRBJ2-3, with 11 bases that match TRBD2. The ends lost 2 bases at V and 0 bases at J; junction bases unmatched: 1. Germline V gene data show CDR1 as SGHTA and CDR2 as FQGTGA. The CDR3 runs to 16 residues. The CDR3 coding sequence is TGTGCCAGCAGCTTACGGACTAGCGGGAGCACAGATACGCAGTATTTT. It translates to CASSLRTSGSTDTQYF.

This chain links TRBV9 with TRBJ2-1, with 7 bases aligning to TRBD1. The CDR3 sequence is 14 residues long. V shed 2 bases, J shed 3 bases, and the junction held 2 bases outside the gene matches. Germline V gene lookup returns CDR1 SGDLS and CDR2 YYNGEE. CDR3 DNA: TGTGCCAGCAGCGTTAGGGACAGCTACAATGAGCAGTTCTTC. It encodes CASSVRDSYNEQFF.

V gene TRBV27 combines with J gene TRBJ2-2, with D possibly TRBD2 on 5 matching bases. The CDR3 is 12 amino acids. Germline-derived CDR1 and CDR2 are MNHEY and SMNVEV (reference sequence). V was pared by 4 bases and J by 5 bases, with 5 bases between. The CDR3 loop reads CASSSGTGELFF. The CDR3 bases are TGTGCCAGCAGTTCGGGGACCGGGGAGCTGTTTTTT.

This sequence joins TRBV6-4 and TRBJ2-1; 7 positions agree with TRBD2. J lost 6 bases, V lost 3 bases, and 14 bases had no gene match. The germline gives CDR1 MRHNA, CDR2 SNTAGT. The CDR3 runs 17 residues. CDR3 sequence (DNA): TGTGCCAGCAGTGAGGGTGGATGGCGGGAGCAGGGCAATGAGCAGTTCTTC. Its protein product is CASSEGGWREQGNEQFF.

V is TRBV28 and J is TRBJ2-1; maybe TRBD2 (6 bases). The CDR3 is made up of 14 amino acids. With 2 bases removed from V and 9 bases from J, the gap between germline ends came to 14 bases. Germline V gene lookup returns CDR1 MDHEN and CDR2 SYDVKM. The CDR3 reads CASSLAGGVGEQFF. CDR3 sequence (DNA): TGTGCCAGCAGTTTAGCCGGGGGTGTCGGTGAGCAGTTCTTC.

This clone was recorded a few times. The V call is TRBV7-7, the J call TRBJ2-3, with no clear D. Germline-derived CDR1 and CDR2 are SSHAT and FNYEAQ (reference sequence). The CDR3 runs to 13 residues. V lost 5 bases and J 4 bases, leaving 10 bases between the germline ends. As DNA, the CDR3 is TGTGCCAGCAGCCCGACAATTGCAGATACGCAGTATTTT. It yields the protein CASSPTIADTQYF.

This clone was counted a few times. V usage is TRBV4-3 and J usage is TRBJ1-2; no reliable D call. This CDR3 has 14 residues. Trimming shortened V by 6 bases and J by 2 bases, and 13 bases separated the two germline ends. Germline values: CDR1 LGHNA, CDR2 YSLEER. The CDR3 bases are TGCGCCAGCAGTCGCGGGGTGGAGAACTATGGCTACACCTTC. Residues: CASSRGVENYGYTF.

This clone was seen just once. The chain combines TRBV11-1 with TRBJ2-1; D gene uncertain. Germline lookup yields CDR1 SGHAT and CDR2 FQDESV (reference sequence). The CDR3 extends over 12 amino acids. Trimming cost V 5 bases and J 2 bases, with 4 bases left between them. This chain's CDR3 is CASSPAYNEQFF. For the CDR3, the DNA is TGTGCCAGCAGCCCGGCCTACAATGAGCAGTTCTTC.

CDR3 DNA: TGTGCCAGCGAGAAAACAGTGATGAACACTGAAGCTTTCTTT. It translates to CASEKTVMNTEAFF. The rearrangement uses TRBV6-6 and TRBJ1-1; D ambiguous. This CDR3 has 14 amino acids. The germline gives CDR1 MNHNY, CDR2 SVGAGI (reference sequence). Trimming left V 8 bases short and J 0 bases short, with 13 bases between.

The chain employs TRBV27 and TRBJ1-2; D is possibly TRBD1 (5 bases). The V end was cut by 6 bases, the J end by 4 bases, with 18 bases between. Germline lookup yields CDR1 MNHEY and CDR2 SMNVEV (reference sequence). The CDR3 runs to 15 residues. CDR3 region: CASSLRYGGVYGYTF. CDR3 coding DNA: TGTGCCAGCAGCTTAAGGTACGGAGGGGTCTATGGCTACACCTTC.

The J gene is TRBJ2-1, the V gene TRBV10-2; 7 bases are shared with TRBD2. Germline trimming cut 1 base from V and 6 bases from J; bases unmatched to any gene: 9. The CDR3 totals 16 residues. Per germline, CDR1 WSHSY and CDR2 SAAADI. In DNA, the CDR3 is TGCGCCAGCAGTGAGTGGGGACGCCCGGGGGGCAATGAGCAGTTCTTC. This gives the protein CASSEWGRPGGNEQFF.

This clone was found once. This sequence joins TRBV14 and TRBJ1-2; TRBD1 aligns across 7 bases. The CDR3 spans 14 residues. The trim removed 4 bases at V and 8 bases at J, leaving 10 bases unmatched. Germline CDR1 and CDR2: SGHDN and FVKESK. This chain's CDR3 is CASSPPDRLSGYTF. The CDR3 DNA reads as TGTGCCAGCAGCCCCCCGGACAGGCTTAGCGGCTACACCTTC.